The clone carrying this T cell receptor beta chain came up a few times. Its antigen is undetermined. These data belong to a study of T-cell memory formation after mild COVID-19. Whole-study context: Largely donor-specific sequence clusters came from a couple of donors.

Study results and caveats: Proof of SARS-CoV-2 specificity was absent for the second-wave clones that crested on day 37. Mainly in CM and EM were contracting CD4+ clones; CD8+ were in EMRA.

TCRalpha and TCRbeta libraries used 5'RACE with constant-segment primers and UMIs. TCRdb used MiXCR to reprocess the 5' RACE reads, holding one entry per CDR3 protein. The repertoire holds some 310,000 distinct CDR3 sequences, with 20% to 25% as singletons. V was pared by 2 bases and J by 0 bases, with 10 bases between. The length of the CDR3 is 15 residues. From germline, CDR1 is MNHNY and CDR2 SVGAGI (reference sequence). The receptor comes from a man between 18 and 29 years old who had mild COVID-19 (a few samples of this study predate the infection). Cell type and time point are not known. The genes are TRBV6-6 and TRBJ2-5; D possibly corresponds to TRBD1 (5 bases). Sequenced: PBMCs or a T cell subset sorted from them (not recorded which). The CDR3 region is CASSYPRVYQETQYF. Here the CDR3 DNA reads TGTGCCAGCAGTTACCCCAGGGTGTACCAAGAGACCCAGTACTTC.